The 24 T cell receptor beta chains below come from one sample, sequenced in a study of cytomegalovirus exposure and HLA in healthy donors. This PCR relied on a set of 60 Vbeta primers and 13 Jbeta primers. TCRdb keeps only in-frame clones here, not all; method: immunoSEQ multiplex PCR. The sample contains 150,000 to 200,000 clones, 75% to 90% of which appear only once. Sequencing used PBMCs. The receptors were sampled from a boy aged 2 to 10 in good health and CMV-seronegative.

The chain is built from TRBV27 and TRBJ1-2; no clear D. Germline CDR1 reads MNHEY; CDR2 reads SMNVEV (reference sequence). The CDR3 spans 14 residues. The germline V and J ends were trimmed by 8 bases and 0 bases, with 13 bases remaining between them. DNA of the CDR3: TGTGCCAGCCGCCGCAGCGGAACTAACTATGGCTACACCTTC. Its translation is CASRRSGTNYGYTF.

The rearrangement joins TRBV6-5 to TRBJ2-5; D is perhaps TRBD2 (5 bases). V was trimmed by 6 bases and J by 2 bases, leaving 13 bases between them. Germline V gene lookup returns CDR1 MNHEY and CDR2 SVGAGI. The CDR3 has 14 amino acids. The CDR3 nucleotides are TGTGCCAGCAGCCCCTCGGGGAATCAAGAGACCCAGTACTTC. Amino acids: CASSPSGNQETQYF.

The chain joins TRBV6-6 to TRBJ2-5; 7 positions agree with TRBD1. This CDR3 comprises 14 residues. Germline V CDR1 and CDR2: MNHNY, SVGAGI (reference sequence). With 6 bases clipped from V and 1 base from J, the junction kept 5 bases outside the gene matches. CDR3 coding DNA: TGTGCCAGCAGCTATACAGGGGTCCAAGAGACCCAGTACTTC. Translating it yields CASSYTGVQETQYF.

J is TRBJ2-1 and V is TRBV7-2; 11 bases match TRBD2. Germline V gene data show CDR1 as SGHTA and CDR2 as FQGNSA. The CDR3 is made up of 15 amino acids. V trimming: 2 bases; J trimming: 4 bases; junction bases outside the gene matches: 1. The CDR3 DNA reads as TGTGCCAGCAGCTTATTAGCGGGAGGGTACAATGAGCAGTTCTTC. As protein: CASSLLAGGYNEQFF. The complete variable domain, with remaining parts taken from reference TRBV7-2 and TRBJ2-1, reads GAGVSQSPSNKVTEKGKDVELRCDPISGHTALYWYRQSLGQGLEFLIYFQGNSAPDKSGLPSDRFSAERTGGSVSTLTIQRTQQEDSAVYLCASSLLAGGYNEQFFGPGTRLTVL.

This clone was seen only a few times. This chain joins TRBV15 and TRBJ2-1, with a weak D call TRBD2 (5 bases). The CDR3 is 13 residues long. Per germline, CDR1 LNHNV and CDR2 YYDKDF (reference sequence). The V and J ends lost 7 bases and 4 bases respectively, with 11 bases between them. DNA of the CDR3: TGTGCCACCAATAGTCGAGGGTACAATGAGCAGTTCTTC. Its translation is CATNSRGYNEQFF.

The CDR3 here is CASRFVPSTEAFF. CDR3 nucleotides: TGTGCCAGCAGGTTTGTCCCGAGCACTGAAGCTTTCTTT. V gene TRBV5-4 combines with J gene TRBJ1-1, with D hard to call. This CDR3 is 13 amino acids long. Between the trimmed V and J ends, which lost 5 bases and 4 bases, there was a span of 12 bases. Germline CDR1 SGHNT, CDR2 YYREEE (reference sequence). Combining the CDR3 with reference TRBV5-4 and TRBJ1-1 gives the whole variable domain ETGVTQSPTHLIKTRGQQVTLRCSSQSGHNTVSWYQQALGQGPQFIFQYYREEENGRGNFPPRFSGLQFPNYSSELNVNALELDDSALYLCASRFVPSTEAFFGQGTRLTVV.

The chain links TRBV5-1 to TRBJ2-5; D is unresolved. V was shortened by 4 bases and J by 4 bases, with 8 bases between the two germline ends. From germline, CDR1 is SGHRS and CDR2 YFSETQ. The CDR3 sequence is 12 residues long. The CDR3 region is CASSPRPETQYF. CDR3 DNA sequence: TGCGCCAGCAGCCCGAGGCCAGAGACCCAGTACTTC.

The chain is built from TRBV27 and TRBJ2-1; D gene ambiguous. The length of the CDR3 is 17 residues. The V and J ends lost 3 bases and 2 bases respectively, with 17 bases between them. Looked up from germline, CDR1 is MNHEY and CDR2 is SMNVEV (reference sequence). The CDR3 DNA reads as TGTGCCAGCAGTTTGTTGGCAGGTTCGAGCCCCTACAATGAGCAGTTCTTC. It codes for CASSLLAGSSPYNEQFF.

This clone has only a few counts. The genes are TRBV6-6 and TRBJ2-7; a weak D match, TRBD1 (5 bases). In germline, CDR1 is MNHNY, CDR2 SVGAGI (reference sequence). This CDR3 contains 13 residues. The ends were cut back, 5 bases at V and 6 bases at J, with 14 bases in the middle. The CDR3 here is CASSRTGQSEQYV. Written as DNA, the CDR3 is TGTGCCAGCAGTCGTACAGGTCAGTCCGAGCAGTACGTC.

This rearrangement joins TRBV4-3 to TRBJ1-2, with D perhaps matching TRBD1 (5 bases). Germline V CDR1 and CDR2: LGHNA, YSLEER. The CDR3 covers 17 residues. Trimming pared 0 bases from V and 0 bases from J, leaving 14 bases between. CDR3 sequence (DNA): TGCGCCAGCAGCCAAGACATGATGGGGGGAGCTAACTATGGCTACACCTTC. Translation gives CASSQDMMGGANYGYTF.

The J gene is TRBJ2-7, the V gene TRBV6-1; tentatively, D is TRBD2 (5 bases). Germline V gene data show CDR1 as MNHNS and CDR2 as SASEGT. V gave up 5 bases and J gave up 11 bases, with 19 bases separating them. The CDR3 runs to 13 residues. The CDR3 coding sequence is TGTGCCAGCAGTCCTGGGGAGTCCGCGCTGAAGTACTTC. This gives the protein CASSPGESALKYF.

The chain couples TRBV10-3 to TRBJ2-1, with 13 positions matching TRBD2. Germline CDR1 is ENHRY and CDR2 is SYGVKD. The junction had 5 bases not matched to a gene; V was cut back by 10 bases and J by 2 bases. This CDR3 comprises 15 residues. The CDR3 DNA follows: TGTGCCACCCGGACTAGCGGGAGTGCCTACAATGAGCAGTTCTTC. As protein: CATRTSGSAYNEQFF.

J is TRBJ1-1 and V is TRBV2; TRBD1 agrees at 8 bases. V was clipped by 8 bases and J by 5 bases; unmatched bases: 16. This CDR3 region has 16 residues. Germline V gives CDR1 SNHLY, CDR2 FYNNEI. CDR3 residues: CASSGQGGLSGTEAFF. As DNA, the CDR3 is TGTGCCAGCTCTGGACAGGGCGGTTTATCTGGGACTGAAGCTTTCTTT.

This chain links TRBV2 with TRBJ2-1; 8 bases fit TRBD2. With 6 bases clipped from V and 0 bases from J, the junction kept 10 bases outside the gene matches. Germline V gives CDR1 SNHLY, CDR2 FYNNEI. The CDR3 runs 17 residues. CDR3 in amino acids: CASSLSGGGSSYNEQFF. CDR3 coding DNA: TGTGCCAGCAGCCTAAGTGGCGGGGGGAGCTCCTACAATGAGCAGTTCTTC.

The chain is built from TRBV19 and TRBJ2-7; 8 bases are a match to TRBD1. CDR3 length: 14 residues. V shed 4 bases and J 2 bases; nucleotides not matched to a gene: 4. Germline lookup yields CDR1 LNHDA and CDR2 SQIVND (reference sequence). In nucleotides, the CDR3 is TGTGCCAGTAGTACCACAGGGGGACCCTACGAGCAGTACTTC. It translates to CASSTTGGPYEQYF.

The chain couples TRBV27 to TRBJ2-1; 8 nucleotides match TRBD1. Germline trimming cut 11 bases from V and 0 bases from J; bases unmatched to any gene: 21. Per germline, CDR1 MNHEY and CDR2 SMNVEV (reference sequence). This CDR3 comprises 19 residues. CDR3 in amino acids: CAGTKTRWAGTGSYNEQFF. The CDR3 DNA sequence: TGTGCCGGCACAAAAACCCGGTGGGCAGGGACAGGCTCCTACAATGAGCAGTTCTTC.

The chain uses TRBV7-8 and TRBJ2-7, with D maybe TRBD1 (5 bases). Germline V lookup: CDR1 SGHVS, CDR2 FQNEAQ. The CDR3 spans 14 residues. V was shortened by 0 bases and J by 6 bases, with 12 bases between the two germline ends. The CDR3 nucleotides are TGTGCCAGCAGCTTAGCCCAGGGCTGGAGCGAGCAGTACGTC. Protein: CASSLAQGWSEQYV.

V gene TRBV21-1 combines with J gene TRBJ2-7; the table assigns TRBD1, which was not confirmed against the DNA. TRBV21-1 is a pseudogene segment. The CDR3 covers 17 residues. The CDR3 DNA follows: TGTGCCAGCAGCAAAGGGGGCCACCAGGGGGTAGGGTACGAGCAGTACTTC. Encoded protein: CASSKGGHQGVGYEQYF.

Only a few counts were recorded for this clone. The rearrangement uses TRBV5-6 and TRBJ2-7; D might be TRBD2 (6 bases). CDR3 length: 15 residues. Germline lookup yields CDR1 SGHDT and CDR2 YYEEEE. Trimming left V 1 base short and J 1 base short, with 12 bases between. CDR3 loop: CASSLIVSGSYEQYF. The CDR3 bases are TGTGCCAGCAGCTTGATCGTTAGCGGTTCCTACGAGCAGTACTTC.

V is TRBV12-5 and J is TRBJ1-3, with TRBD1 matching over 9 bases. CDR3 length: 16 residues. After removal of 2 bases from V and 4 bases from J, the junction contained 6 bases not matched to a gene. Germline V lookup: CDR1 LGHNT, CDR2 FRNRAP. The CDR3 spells CASGLTPGTGGNTIYF. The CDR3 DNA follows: TGTGCTAGTGGTTTGACACCCGGGACAGGGGGAAACACCATATATTTT. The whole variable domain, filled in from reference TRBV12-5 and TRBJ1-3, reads DARVTQTPRHKVTEMGQEVTMRCQPILGHNTVFWYRQTMMQGLELLAYFRNRAPLDDSGMPKDRFSAEMPDATLATLKIQPSEPRDSAVYFCASGLTPGTGGNTIYFGEGSWLTVV.

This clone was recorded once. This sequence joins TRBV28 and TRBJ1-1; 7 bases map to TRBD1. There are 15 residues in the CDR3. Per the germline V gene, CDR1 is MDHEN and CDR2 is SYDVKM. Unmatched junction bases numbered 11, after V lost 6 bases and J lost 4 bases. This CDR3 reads CASSPPTGAATEAFF. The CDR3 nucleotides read TGTGCCAGCAGCCCTCCCACAGGGGCTGCCACTGAAGCTTTCTTT.

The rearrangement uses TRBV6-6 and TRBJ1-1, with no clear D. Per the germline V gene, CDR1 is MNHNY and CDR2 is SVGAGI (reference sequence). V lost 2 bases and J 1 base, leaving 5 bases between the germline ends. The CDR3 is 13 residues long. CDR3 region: CASSYERNTEAFF. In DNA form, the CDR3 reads TGTGCCAGCAGTTACGAGAGGAACACTGAAGCTTTCTTT.

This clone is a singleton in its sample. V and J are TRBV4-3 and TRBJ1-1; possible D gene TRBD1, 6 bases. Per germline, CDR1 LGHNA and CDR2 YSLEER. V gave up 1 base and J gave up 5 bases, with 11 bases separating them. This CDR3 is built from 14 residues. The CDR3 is CASSQVQGETEAFF. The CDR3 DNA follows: TGCGCCAGCAGCCAAGTACAGGGTGAGACTGAAGCTTTCTTT.

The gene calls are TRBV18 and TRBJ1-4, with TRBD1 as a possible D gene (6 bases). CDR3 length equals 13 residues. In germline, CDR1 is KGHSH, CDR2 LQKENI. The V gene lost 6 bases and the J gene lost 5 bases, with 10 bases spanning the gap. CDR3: CASSYGQNEKLFF. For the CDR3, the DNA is TGTGCCAGCTCCTACGGACAGAATGAAAAACTGTTTTTT.